This T cell receptor (beta chain) appears in the sequencing data of a study of blood T cell repertoires in COVID-19. In the study overall: Collection of acute and convalescent COVID-19 samples took place in the United States, Italy and Spain. T cells, B-cell-depleted T cells, or PBMCs provided the cDNA or gDNA that served as material.

Only in-frame clones appear in the TCRdb table, and some are missing; sequencing was by immunoSEQ multiplex PCR. The table lists 160,000 or so clones, 80% to 95% of them singletons. Germline-derived CDR1 and CDR2 are LNHDA and SQIVND (reference sequence). The V end was cut by 0 bases, the J end by 6 bases, with 8 bases between. CDR3 length equals 13 residues. Seattle-derived patients entered the study during active infection and were followed longitudinally. This receptor was identified in a woman aged 55-70 years with COVID-19, enrolled during active disease. The rearrangement joins TRBV19 to TRBJ1-1; D might be TRBD1 (5 bases). Input material: peripheral blood. As DNA, the CDR3 is TGTGCCAGTAGTATAGACAGGGTGGCTGAAGCTTTCTTT. This translates into CASSIDRVAEAFF.